This T cell receptor beta chain was found in a study of blood T cell repertoires in COVID-19. About the study: Samples came from the United States, Italy and Spain, spanning acute and convalescent COVID-19. PBMCs, B-cell-depleted T cells, or T cells provided the cDNA or gDNA that made up the material.

This clone has a handful of counts. In the original workflow: Amplification of reference gene primers was used by the study to estimate nucleated cell counts. The protocol was immunoSEQ multiplex PCR, while the TCRdb copy is restricted to in-frame clones and leaves out a portion. D and trimming come from the DNA, and the V and J calls and clone size come from that table. The sample yields 180,000 or so clones, approximately 86% seen once. The germline V gene has CDR1 KGHDR and CDR2 SFDVKD. This CDR3 spans 14 amino acids. Trimming left V 9 bases short and J 0 bases short, with 11 bases between. The source of this sequence is a man between 60 and 75 years old with acute or convalescent COVID-19. V and J are TRBV24-1 and TRBJ2-1, with a weak D call TRBD2 (6 bases). Specimen: peripheral blood. The CDR3 nucleotides read TGTGCCACCGGGCTAGCGAGCTCCTACAATGAGCAGTTCTTC. Translation gives CATGLASSYNEQFF.